This TCR beta chain was observed in a study of blood T cells in healthy people across ages. Study-level findings and limits: Unknown donor CMV status possibly confounded expanded clonotype changes. Diversity figures based on one million T cells were deemed too low.

The individuals who served as donors were healthy Caucasians living in Russia, aged roughly 6 to 100. Alongside a J-beta primer mix, a sample-barcoded 5' primer served in a second PCR lasting roughly 7 to 12 cycles. TCRdb reprocessed the 5' RACE reads with MiXCR, giving one entry per CDR3 protein. The table has under 1,000,000 distinct CDR3 sequences, under 40% seen once; the top ten hold around 13%. Comments on this clonotype: What it recognizes is unknown.

V was trimmed by 3 bases and J by 4 bases, leaving 4 bases between them. There are 11 residues in the CDR3. The germline CDR1 and CDR2 sequences are MGHRA and YSYEKL. Material: blood. This clonotype originated in a man aged 18 to 30 in good health. This rearrangement joins TRBV4-1 to TRBJ2-7, with D unresolved. The chain's CDR3 is CASSHRYEQYF. Here the CDR3 DNA reads TGCGCCAGCAGCCACAGGTACGAGCAGTACTTC.